This T cell receptor beta chain was identified during a study of blood T cell repertoires in COVID-19. The trim removed 6 bases at V and 2 bases at J, leaving 8 bases unmatched. Germline lookup yields CDR1 MNHEY and CDR2 SVGAGI. The CDR3 runs to 15 residues. The protocol was immunoSEQ multiplex PCR, while the TCRdb copy is restricted to in-frame clones and leaves out a portion. The sample yields approximately 98,000 clones, about nine tenths seen once. This chain uses TRBV6-5 with TRBJ2-3, with 7 bases that match TRBD1. This sequence originates from a human donor in a cohort sampled during active COVID-19. Sequenced material: peripheral blood. The DNA for the CDR3 is TGTGCCAGCAGCGAGGGACAGCAAGACACAGATACGCAGTATTTT. Amino acid sequence: CASSEGQQDTDTQYF.